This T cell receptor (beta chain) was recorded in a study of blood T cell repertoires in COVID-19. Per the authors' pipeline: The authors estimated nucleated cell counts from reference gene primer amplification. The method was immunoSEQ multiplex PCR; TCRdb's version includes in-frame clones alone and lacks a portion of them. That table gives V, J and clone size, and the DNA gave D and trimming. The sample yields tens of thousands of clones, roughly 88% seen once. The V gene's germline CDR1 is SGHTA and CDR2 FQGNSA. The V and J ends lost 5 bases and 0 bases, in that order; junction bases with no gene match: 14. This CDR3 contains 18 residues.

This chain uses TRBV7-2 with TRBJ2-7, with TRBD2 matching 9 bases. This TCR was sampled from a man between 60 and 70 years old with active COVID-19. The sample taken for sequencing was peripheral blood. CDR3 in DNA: TGTGCCAGCAGCCAACTTAATAGTGGCGGGGGGGGCTCCTACGAGCAGTACTTC. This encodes CASSQLNSGGGGSYEQYF.